This T cell receptor (beta chain) came from a study of T cell responses to AZD1222 COVID-19 vaccine. General study points: Of spike-specific TCRs, nearly half reportedly target regions left unmutated in variants. CD4 TCRs covered the whole spike, strongest at regions 160-218 and 743-854. Only a handful of AZD1222 recipients were seropositive at baseline.

TCRdb's copy holds only in-frame clones and misses some; the assay was immunoSEQ multiplex PCR. Here the sample spans about 99,000 clones, roughly nine tenths being singletons. The germline V gene encodes CDR1 DFQATT and CDR2 SNEGSKA (reference sequence). The CDR3 length is 10 residues. V lost 4 bases, J lost 14 bases, and 12 bases lay in between. Points on this clone: Its antigen is not known.

The gene calls are TRBV20-1 and TRBJ2-1, with D perhaps matching TRBD2 (6 bases). This sample comprised peripheral blood, obtained on day 0 of AZD1222 vaccination. The receptor comes from an adult in good health. CDR3 coding DNA: TGCAGTGCTATCCGGGAGAGGGAGTTCTTC. Its protein product is CSAIREREFF.